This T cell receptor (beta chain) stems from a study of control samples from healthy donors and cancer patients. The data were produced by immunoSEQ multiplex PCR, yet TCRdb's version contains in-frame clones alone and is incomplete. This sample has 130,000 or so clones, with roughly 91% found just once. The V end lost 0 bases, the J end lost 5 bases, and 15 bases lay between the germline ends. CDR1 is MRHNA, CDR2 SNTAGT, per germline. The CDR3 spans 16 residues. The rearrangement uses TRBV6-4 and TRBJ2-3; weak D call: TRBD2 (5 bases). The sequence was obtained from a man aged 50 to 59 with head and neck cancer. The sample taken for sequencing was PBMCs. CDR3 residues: CASSDSGLPRKDTQYF. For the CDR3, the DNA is TGTGCCAGCAGTGACTCTGGACTCCCACGAAAAGATACGCAGTATTTT.